Shown below are 5 T cell receptor beta chains from a single sample sequenced in a study of blood T cell repertoires in COVID-19. Some clones are missing from TCRdb's copy, which holds only in-frame ones; the method was immunoSEQ multiplex PCR. The data hold about 89,000 clones, with about two thirds observed a single time. The sample taken for sequencing was peripheral blood. The receptors derive from a woman aged 80 or over with acute or convalescent COVID-19.

The chain recombines TRBV7-2 with TRBJ2-1, with 14 nucleotides matching TRBD2. V shed 6 bases, J shed 7 bases, and the junction held 14 bases outside the gene matches. The CDR3 consists of 18 residues. In germline, CDR1 is SGHTA, CDR2 FQGNSA. The CDR3 region is CASSYTGTSGGTGNEQFF. The CDR3 region has the DNA TGTGCCAGCAGTTATACCGGGACTAGCGGGGGAACTGGGAATGAGCAGTTCTTC.

This chain uses TRBV18 with TRBJ1-5; TRBD1 aligns across 12 bases. The ends lost 6 bases at V and 4 bases at J; junction bases unmatched: 7. The germline V gene has CDR1 KGHSH and CDR2 LQKENI. The length of the CDR3 is 16 residues. The chain's CDR3 is CASSWDRGPPNQPQHF. The CDR3 nucleotides read TGTGCCAGCTCGTGGGACAGGGGGCCCCCTAATCAGCCCCAGCATTTT.

The chain joins TRBV30 to TRBJ2-2; D not certain. Per the germline V gene, CDR1 is GTSNPN and CDR2 is SVGIG (reference sequence). The length of the CDR3 is 13 residues. Trimming removed 0 bases from V and 6 bases from J, with 8 bases in between. The chain's CDR3 is CAWSVSGSGELFF. The CDR3 DNA sequence: TGTGCCTGGAGTGTATCCGGGTCCGGGGAGCTGTTTTTT.

The chain carries TRBV5-1 and TRBJ1-1, with TRBD1 matching over 7 bases. Unmatched junction bases numbered 13, after V lost 6 bases and J lost 2 bases. The CDR3 is 16 residues long. Germline V lookup: CDR1 SGHRS, CDR2 YFSETQ. Here the CDR3 DNA reads TGCGCCAGCAAACCGGGACAGACTTTTTTTAACACTGAAGCTTTCTTT. It is translated as CASKPGQTFFNTEAFF.

The chain uses TRBV11-3 and TRBJ2-7; TRBD1 matches at 8 bases. After removal of 4 bases from V and 6 bases from J, the junction contained 14 bases not matched to a gene. From germline, CDR1 is SGHNT and CDR2 YENEEA. The CDR3 totals 16 residues. In DNA, the CDR3 is TGTGCCAGCAGCTCACGCGGAGGCCGGACAGGGAGCGAGCAGTACTTC. This encodes CASSSRGGRTGSEQYF.